A single sample gave rise to the 22 T cell receptor beta chains below, sequenced in a study of T cells in Graves' hyperthyroidism and ophthalmopathy. Authors of the study amplified TCR beta CDR3 regions from RNA transcripts. RT-PCR in the first round (using the HTBI primer set) targeted the TCR CDR3. TCRdb reprocessed the multiplex PCR reads with MiXCR, giving one entry per CDR3 protein. The sample contains more than 350,000 distinct CDR3 sequences, more than 14% of which appear only once. The sequencing sample was made of blood. These receptor sequences come from a young woman with Graves' ophthalmopathy.

This clonotype came up once. The chain carries TRBV3-1 and TRBJ1-1; D is undetermined. The germline V and J ends were trimmed by 1 base and 1 base, with 10 bases remaining between them. The CDR3 covers 15 residues. Germline assignment: CDR1 LGHDT and CDR2 YNNKEL (reference sequence). CDR3 coding DNA: TGTGCCAGCAGCCAAGGCGTAGCCCCGAACACTGAAGCTTTCTTT. Translated, it gives CASSQGVAPNTEAFF.

The chain combines TRBV19 with TRBJ1-1; D is unclear. V was trimmed by 3 bases and J by 4 bases, leaving 9 bases between them. Germline CDR1 and CDR2: LNHDA and SQIVND (reference sequence). CDR3 length: 13 amino acids. The CDR3 reads CASSIGQITEAFF. The CDR3 DNA follows: TGTGCCAGTAGTATCGGGCAGATCACTGAAGCTTTCTTT.

This clonotype has a count of ten or more. This chain joins TRBV20-1 and TRBJ2-1, with 7 bases that match TRBD2. Germline lookup yields CDR1 DFQATT and CDR2 SNEGSKA (reference sequence). This CDR3 has 13 amino acids. Trimming took 4 bases from V and 6 from J; bases not matched to a gene: 6. CDR3 nucleotide sequence: TGCAGTGCTAAGGCTAGCGGAACCAATGAGCAGTTCTTC. It encodes CSAKASGTNEQFF.

This clonotype appeared many times. This chain connects TRBV18 to TRBJ1-4, with D perhaps TRBD1 (5 bases). V gave up 1 base and J gave up 7 bases, with 13 bases separating them. Germline V gene sequence: CDR1 KGHSH, CDR2 LQKENI. The length of the CDR3 is 15 residues. The CDR3 sequence: CASSPRGERGEKLFF. As DNA, the CDR3 is TGTGCCAGCTCACCACGAGGGGAAAGAGGTGAAAAACTGTTTTTT.

Many counts were recorded for this clonotype. V is TRBV12-3 or TRBV12-4 and J is TRBJ1-5; D may be TRBD1 (5 bases). The CDR3 spans 17 residues. Deletions cut 3 bases from V and 0 bases from J, with 15 bases between. CDR3 DNA: TGTGCCAGCAGTTTGGTTCTTGGGGGTTATAGCAATCAGCCCCAGCATTTT. Its translation is CASSLVLGGYSNQPQHF.

This chain joins TRBV6-2 or TRBV6-3 and TRBJ1-6; D is uncertain. The CDR3 length is 14 residues. V shed 2 bases and J shed 10 bases, with 12 bases lying between them. Germline CDR1 and CDR2: MNHEY and SVGEGT. The CDR3 reads CASSYSNGNSPLHF. In DNA, the CDR3 is TGTGCCAGCAGTTACAGTAACGGAAACTCACCCCTCCACTTT.

This sequence joins TRBV2 and TRBJ2-3; a weak D match, TRBD1 (6 bases). Between the trimmed V and J ends, which lost 5 bases and 6 bases, there was a span of 12 bases. CDR3 length: 13 amino acids. Looked up from germline, CDR1 is SNHLY and CDR2 is FYNNEI. The CDR3 nucleotides read TGTGCCAGCAGTAAGGACAGAGCGGATACGCAGTATTTT. Amino acid sequence: CASSKDRADTQYF. Full variable domain (rest looked up from reference TRBV2 and TRBJ2-3): EPEVTQTPSHQVTQMGQEVILRCVPISNHLYFYWYRQILGQKVEFLVSFYNNEISEKSEIFDDQFSVERPDGSNFTLKIRSTKLEDSAMYFCASSKDRADTQYFGPGTRLTVL.

This clonotype was recorded only once. This may be a read error, as it is one base from a much larger clone. This chain joins TRBV5-4 and TRBJ1-2; 7 bases are a match to TRBD1. The CDR3 is 15 amino acids. CDR1 and CDR2 (germline): SGHNT, YYREEE (reference sequence). V shed 4 bases and J 6 bases; nucleotides not matched to a gene: 12. The CDR3 DNA is TGTGCCAGCAGCCCCCGGACAGGCAACACCCATGGCTACACCTTC. Translation gives CASSPRTGNTHGYTF.

This clonotype came up many times. This sequence joins TRBV6-2 or TRBV6-3 and TRBJ1-1, with D hard to call. The CDR3 totals 13 residues. The V gene's germline CDR1 is MNHEY and CDR2 SVGEGT. V dropped 6 bases and J dropped 4 bases, with 12 bases sitting between them. The CDR3 sequence is CASSPRWVTEAFF. The CDR3 region has the DNA TGTGCCAGCAGCCCTAGGTGGGTCACTGAAGCTTTCTTT.

This clonotype was observed many times. This chain uses TRBV5-5 with TRBJ2-2; possibly TRBD1 for D (5 bases). The V end lost 1 base, the J end lost 3 bases, and 13 bases lay between the germline ends. The length of the CDR3 is 16 residues. CDR1 and CDR2 from the germline V gene are SGHKS and YYEKEE (reference sequence). The DNA of the CDR3 is TGTGCCAGCAGCTTGTTAGGCAGGGCGGACACCGGGGAGCTGTTTTTT. It yields the protein CASSLLGRADTGELFF.

The table lists this clonotype with many counts. The chain is built from TRBV3-1 and TRBJ2-1, with TRBD2 matching over 9 bases. The length of the CDR3 is 13 residues. Germline values: CDR1 LGHDT, CDR2 YNNKEL (reference sequence). V trimming: 8 bases; J trimming: 7 bases; junction bases outside the gene matches: 6. The CDR3 nucleotides are TGTGCCAGCTGGGCGGGGGGGCTTAATGAGCAGTTCTTC. This gives the protein CASWAGGLNEQFF.

This clonotype was found once. CDR3 in amino acids: CASSPKGLWYF. CDR3 bases: TGTGCCAGCAGTCCAAAGGGGCTTTGGTACTTC. The V call is TRBV28, the J call TRBJ2-4; D perhaps matches TRBD1 (5 bases). Per the germline V gene, CDR1 is MDHEN and CDR2 is SYDVKM. CDR3 length: 11 amino acids. Trimming removed 5 bases at V and 15 bases at J, with 14 bases between. The entire variable domain, with the rest obtained from reference TRBV28 and TRBJ2-4, is as follows: DVKVTQSSRYLVKRTGEKVFLECVQDMDHENMFWYRQDPGLGLRLIYFSYDVKMKEKGDIPEGYSVSREKKERFSLILESASTNQTSMYLCASSPKGLWYFGAGTRLSVL.

This clonotype was seen ten or more times. The chain couples TRBV28 to TRBJ1-4, with TRBD1 identical over 10 bases. The CDR3 has 14 amino acids. J lost 5 bases, V lost 8 bases, and 5 bases had no gene match. Germline assignment: CDR1 MDHEN and CDR2 SYDVKM. CDR3 loop: CASGTDRGNEKLFF. The DNA of the CDR3 is TGTGCCAGCGGAACGGACAGGGGGAATGAAAAACTGTTTTTT.

This clonotype was found a few times. The DNA for the CDR3 is TGCAGCGTTCTTGGCGGGGGCCTCTCCTACAATGAGCAGTTCTTC. Amino acid sequence: CSVLGGGLSYNEQFF. The chain joins TRBV29-1 to TRBJ2-1; tentative D call: TRBD2 (7 bases). The V gene lost 5 bases and the J gene lost 0 bases, with 14 bases spanning the gap. CDR3 length: 15 amino acids. Germline values: CDR1 SQVTM, CDR2 ANQGSEA.

In this sample, this clonotype turned up many times. The rearrangement joins TRBV2 to TRBJ1-1; 7 bases match TRBD1. CDR3 length: 14 residues. With V trimmed by 1 base and J by 7 bases, 6 bases remained unmatched. Germline-derived CDR1 and CDR2 are SNHLY and FYNNEI. The CDR3 reads CASSEEGALGEAFF. CDR3 in DNA: TGTGCCAGCAGTGAAGAGGGGGCGCTGGGTGAAGCTTTCTTT.

This clonotype was picked up many times. This chain joins TRBV2 and TRBJ1-2, with unresolved D. The CDR3 loop spans 13 amino acids. Germline CDR1 reads SNHLY; CDR2 reads FYNNEI. The germline V and J ends were trimmed by 4 bases and 3 bases, with 9 bases remaining between them. Written as DNA, the CDR3 is TGTGCCAGCAGTGGACGGTTTCACTATGGCTACACCTTC. Encoded protein: CASSGRFHYGYTF.

This clonotype has a count of ten or more. The gene calls are TRBV10-3 and TRBJ2-1, with 9 bases matching TRBD1. Germline V gene lookup returns CDR1 ENHRY and CDR2 SYGVKD. CDR3 length: 13 residues. V lost 10 bases to trimming and J lost 3 bases; unmatched junction nucleotides: 4. The CDR3 DNA follows: TGTGCCAGCTCGGGACAGGGCTACAATGAGCAGTTCTTC. As protein: CASSGQGYNEQFF.

This clonotype was counted many times. This chain joins TRBV2 and TRBJ1-6; 10 bases are a match to TRBD1. The germline CDR1 and CDR2 sequences are SNHLY and FYNNEI. Germline trimming cut 7 bases from V and 8 bases from J; bases unmatched to any gene: 11. This CDR3 comprises 16 residues. The CDR3 region is CASIKGQGLSYSPLHF. DNA for the CDR3: TGTGCCAGCATTAAGGGACAGGGGTTGTCTTATTCACCCCTCCACTTT.

The chain uses TRBV2 and TRBJ2-3, with 9 bases lining up with TRBD2. The trim removed 7 bases at V and 2 bases at J, leaving 7 bases unmatched. The CDR3 length is 15 residues. Germline V CDR1 and CDR2: SNHLY, FYNNEI. The CDR3 DNA reads as TGTGCCAGCATTGGCGGGAGGGCCGCCACAGATACGCAGTATTTT. The encoded protein is CASIGGRAATDTQYF.

This clonotype was observed at least ten times. J is TRBJ1-4 and V is TRBV12-3 or TRBV12-4; D is ambiguous. This CDR3 spans 15 amino acids. V lost 5 bases, J lost 4 bases, and 14 bases lay in between. The CDR3 DNA sequence: TGTGCCAGCAGTCGTCCCCGGTTTGGTAATGAAAAACTGTTTTTT. It specifies CASSRPRFGNEKLFF.

This clonotype was seen ten or more times. The J gene is TRBJ2-1, the V gene TRBV5-8, with D unresolved. The CDR3 has 15 residues. The germline V and J ends were trimmed by 0 bases and 2 bases, with 9 bases remaining between them. CDR1 is SGHTS, CDR2 YDEGEE, per germline. The CDR3 nucleotides are TGTGCCAGCAGCTTGGATCAAGGGACCTACAATGAGCAGTTCTTC. Its protein is CASSLDQGTYNEQFF.

This clonotype turned up a few times. This chain links TRBV6-1 with TRBJ1-3, with D unresolved. CDR1 and CDR2 (germline): MNHNS, SASEGT. CDR3 length equals 13 residues. Trimming stripped 9 bases from V and 0 bases from J, with 9 bases between. The CDR3 DNA reads as TGTGCCAGTGCAGCGCTCTCTGGAAACACCATATATTTT. Encoded protein: CASAALSGNTIYF.